This T cell receptor (beta chain) originates from a study of blood T cells in healthy people across ages. Study at large: About one barcoded beta molecule per two T cells was the capture yield of template switching. Regarding the study as a whole: Among T cells, TCR beta diversity per million cells dropped roughly linearly as age rose. Percentage of naive T cells showed a strong correlation with TCR beta diversity.

Germline V gene data show CDR1 as SQVTM and CDR2 as ANQGSEA. V shed 7 bases and J shed 5 bases, with 17 bases lying between them. The CDR3 consists of 13 residues. Remarks on this clonotype: Antigen unknown.

A second PCR of about 6 to 11 cycles used a sample-barcoded 5' primer and a J-beta primer mix. Each CDR3 protein gets one entry after TCRdb re-called the 5' RACE reads with MiXCR. The sample contains roughly 800,000 distinct CDR3 sequences, 20% to 30% of which appear only once. These data were also filed under a second study, of T cells of mothers and their children. As that report states: The second PCR's M1S primer added sample barcodes and 2-4 random nucleotides.

The sequenced sample consisted of blood. This chain uses TRBV29-1 with TRBJ2-5; weak D call: TRBD2 (5 bases). The origin of this receptor is a boy between 10 and 17 years old in good health. CDR3 nucleotide sequence: TGCAGCGGGGCCCGGGAAGATACGGAGACCCAGTACTTC. Amino acids: CSGAREDTETQYF.